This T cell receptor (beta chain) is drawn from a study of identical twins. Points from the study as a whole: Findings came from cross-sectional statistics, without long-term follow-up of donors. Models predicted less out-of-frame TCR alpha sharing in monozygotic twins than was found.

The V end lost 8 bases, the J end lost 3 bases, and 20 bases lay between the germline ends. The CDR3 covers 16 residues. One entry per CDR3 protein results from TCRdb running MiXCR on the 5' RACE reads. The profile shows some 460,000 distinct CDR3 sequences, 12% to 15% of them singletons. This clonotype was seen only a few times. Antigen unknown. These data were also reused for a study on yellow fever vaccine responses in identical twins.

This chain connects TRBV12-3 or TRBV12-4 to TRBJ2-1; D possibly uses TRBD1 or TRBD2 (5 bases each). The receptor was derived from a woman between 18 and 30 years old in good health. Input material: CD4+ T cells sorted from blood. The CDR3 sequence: CASRRGGGNNYNEQFF. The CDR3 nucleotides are TGTGCCAGCCGGAGAGGTGGGGGAAATAACTACAATGAGCAGTTCTTC.